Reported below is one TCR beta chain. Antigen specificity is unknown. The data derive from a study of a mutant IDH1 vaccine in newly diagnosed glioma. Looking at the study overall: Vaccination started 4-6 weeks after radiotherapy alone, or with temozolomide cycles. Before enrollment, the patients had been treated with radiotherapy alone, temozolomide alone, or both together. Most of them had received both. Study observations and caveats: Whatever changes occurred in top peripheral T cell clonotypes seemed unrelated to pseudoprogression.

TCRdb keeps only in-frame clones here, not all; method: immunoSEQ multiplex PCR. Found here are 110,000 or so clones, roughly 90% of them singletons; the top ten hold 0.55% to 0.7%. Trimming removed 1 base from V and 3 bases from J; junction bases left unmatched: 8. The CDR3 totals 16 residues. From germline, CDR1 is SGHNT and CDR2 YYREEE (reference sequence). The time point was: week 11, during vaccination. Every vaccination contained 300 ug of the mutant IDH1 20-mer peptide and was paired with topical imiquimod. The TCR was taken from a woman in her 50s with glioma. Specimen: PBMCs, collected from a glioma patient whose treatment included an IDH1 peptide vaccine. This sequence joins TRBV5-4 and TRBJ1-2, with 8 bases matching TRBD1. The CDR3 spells CASSLRTGNLDYGYTF. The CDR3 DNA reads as TGTGCCAGCAGCTTGAGGACAGGGAATCTCGACTATGGCTACACCTTC. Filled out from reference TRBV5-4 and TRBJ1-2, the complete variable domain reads ETGVTQSPTHLIKTRGQQVTLRCSSQSGHNTVSWYQQALGQGPQFIFQYYREEENGRGNFPPRFSGLQFPNYSSELNVNALELDDSALYLCASSLRTGNLDYGYTFGSGTRLTVV.